The clone carrying this TCR beta chain was observed many times. The antigen remains undetermined. The CDR3 extends 3 residues past the end of the read, so its final part is completed from the germline J gene. Germline CDR1 GTSNPN, CDR2 SVGIG (reference sequence). The CDR3 runs to 13 residues. Trimming removed 3 bases from V and 3 bases from J; junction bases left unmatched: 4. The data are from a study of T cell clonality in common variable immunodeficiency. General observations from the study: In common variable immunodeficiency, TCR beta chains reportedly carried fewer deletions and N-nucleotide insertions. Patient heterogeneity in the CVID cohort limited correlations between repertoire features and clinical complications.

Clones were read by immunoSEQ multiplex PCR, and TCRdb kept only the in-frame ones, dropping some. The sample has over 50,000 clones, none seen only once. Donors gave roughly 4.5 to 9 ml heparinized peripheral whole blood. The rearrangement uses TRBV30 and TRBJ1-1, with TRBD1 matching 7 bases. The clonotype comes from a person between 18 and 69 years old in good health. The material sequenced was peripheral blood mononuclear cells. The CDR3 here is CAWRGGGYTEAFF. CDR3 DNA (partial): TGTGCCTGGAGGGGAGGGGGCTACACTGAA.